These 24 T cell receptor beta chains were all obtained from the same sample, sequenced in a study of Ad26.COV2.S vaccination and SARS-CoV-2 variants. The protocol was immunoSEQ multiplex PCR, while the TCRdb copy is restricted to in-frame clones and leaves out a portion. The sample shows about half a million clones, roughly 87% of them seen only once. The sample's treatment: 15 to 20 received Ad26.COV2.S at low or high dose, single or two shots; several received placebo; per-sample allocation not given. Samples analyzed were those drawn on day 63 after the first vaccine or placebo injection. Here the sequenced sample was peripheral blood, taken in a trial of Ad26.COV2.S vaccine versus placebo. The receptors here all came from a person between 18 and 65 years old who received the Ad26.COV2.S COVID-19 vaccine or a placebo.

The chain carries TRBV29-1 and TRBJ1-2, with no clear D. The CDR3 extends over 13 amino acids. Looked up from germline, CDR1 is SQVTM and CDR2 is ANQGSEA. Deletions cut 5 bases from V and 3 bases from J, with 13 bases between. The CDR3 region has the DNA TGCAGCGTTTTGGAGGCGGACTACTATGGCTACACCTTC. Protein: CSVLEADYYGYTF.

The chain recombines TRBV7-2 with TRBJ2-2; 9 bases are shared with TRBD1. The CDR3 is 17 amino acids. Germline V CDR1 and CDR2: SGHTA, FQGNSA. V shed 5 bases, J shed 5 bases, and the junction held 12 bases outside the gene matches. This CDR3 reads CASSPSSQGARTGELFF. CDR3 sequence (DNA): TGTGCCAGCAGCCCCTCTTCACAGGGGGCGAGAACCGGGGAGCTGTTTTTT.

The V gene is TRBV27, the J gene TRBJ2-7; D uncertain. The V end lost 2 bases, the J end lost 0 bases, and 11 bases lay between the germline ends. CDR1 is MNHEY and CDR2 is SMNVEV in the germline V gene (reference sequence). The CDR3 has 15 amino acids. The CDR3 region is CASSLKHTDSYEQYF. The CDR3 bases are TGTGCCAGCAGTTTAAAACACACGGACTCCTACGAGCAGTACTTC.

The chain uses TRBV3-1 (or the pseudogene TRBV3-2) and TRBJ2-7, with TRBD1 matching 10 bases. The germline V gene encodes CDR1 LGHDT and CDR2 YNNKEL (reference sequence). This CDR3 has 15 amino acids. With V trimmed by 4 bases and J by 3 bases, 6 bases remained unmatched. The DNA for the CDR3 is TGTGCCAGCAGCCCAGTGGGACAGGGGAACTACGAGCAGTACTTC. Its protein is CASSPVGQGNYEQYF.

The CDR3 coding sequence is TGTGCCAGCAGTTACTTTGGGTTGGATACGCAGTATTTT. Amino acid sequence: CASSYFGLDTQYF. The chain is built from TRBV6-2 or TRBV6-3 and TRBJ2-3, with D unresolved. Germline V CDR1 and CDR2: MNHEY, SVGEGT. V gave up 1 base and J gave up 6 bases, with 8 bases separating them. The CDR3 loop spans 13 amino acids.

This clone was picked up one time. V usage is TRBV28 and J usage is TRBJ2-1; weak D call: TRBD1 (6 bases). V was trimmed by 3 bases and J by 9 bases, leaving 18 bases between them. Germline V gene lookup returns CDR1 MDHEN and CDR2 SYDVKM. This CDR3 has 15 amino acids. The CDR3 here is CASSLGSTGPREQFF. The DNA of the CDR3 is TGTGCCAGCAGTTTGGGGTCGACAGGACCCCGTGAGCAGTTCTTC.

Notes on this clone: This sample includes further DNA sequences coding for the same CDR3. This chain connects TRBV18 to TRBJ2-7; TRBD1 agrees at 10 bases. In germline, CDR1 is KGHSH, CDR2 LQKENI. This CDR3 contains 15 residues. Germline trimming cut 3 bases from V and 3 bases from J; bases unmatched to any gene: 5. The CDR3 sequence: CASSPPGQGIYEQYF. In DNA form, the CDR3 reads TGTGCCAGCTCACCCCCGGGACAGGGGATCTACGAGCAGTACTTC.

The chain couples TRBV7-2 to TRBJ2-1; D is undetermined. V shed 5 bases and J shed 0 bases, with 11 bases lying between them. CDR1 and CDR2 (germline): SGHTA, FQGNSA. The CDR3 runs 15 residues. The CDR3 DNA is TGTGCCAGCAGCGATACACTTAGCTCCTACAATGAGCAGTTCTTC. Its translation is CASSDTLSSYNEQFF.

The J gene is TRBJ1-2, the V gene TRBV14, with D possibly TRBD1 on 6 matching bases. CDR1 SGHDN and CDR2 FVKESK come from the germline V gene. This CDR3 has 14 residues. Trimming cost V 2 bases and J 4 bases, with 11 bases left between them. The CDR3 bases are TGTGCCAGCAGCCAACTGCCAGGGGCCTATGGCTACACCTTC. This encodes CASSQLPGAYGYTF.

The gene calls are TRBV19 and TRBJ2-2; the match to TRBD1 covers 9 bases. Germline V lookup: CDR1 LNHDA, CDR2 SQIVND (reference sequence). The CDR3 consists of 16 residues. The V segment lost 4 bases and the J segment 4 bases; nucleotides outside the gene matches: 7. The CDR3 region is CASSTPRTGVTGELFF. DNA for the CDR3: TGTGCCAGTAGTACTCCAAGGACAGGGGTCACCGGGGAGCTGTTTTTT.

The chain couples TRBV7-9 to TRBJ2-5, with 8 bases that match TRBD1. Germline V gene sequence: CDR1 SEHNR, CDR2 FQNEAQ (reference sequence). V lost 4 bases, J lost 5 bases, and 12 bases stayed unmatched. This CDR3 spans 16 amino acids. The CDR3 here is CASSSPGQELKETQYF. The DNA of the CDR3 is TGTGCCAGCAGCTCCCCGGGACAGGAGCTGAAGGAGACCCAGTACTTC. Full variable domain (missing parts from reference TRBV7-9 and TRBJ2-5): DTGVSQNPRHKITKRGQNVTFRCDPISEHNRLYWYRQTLGQGPEFLTYFQNEAQLEKSRLLSDRFSAERPKGSFSTLEIQRTEQGDSAMYLCASSSPGQELKETQYFGPGTRLLVL.

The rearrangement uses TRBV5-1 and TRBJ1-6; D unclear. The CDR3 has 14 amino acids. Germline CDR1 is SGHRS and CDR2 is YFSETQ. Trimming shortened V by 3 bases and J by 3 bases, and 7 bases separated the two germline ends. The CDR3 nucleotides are TGCGCCAGCAGCTGGGAGGGCTATAATTCACCCCTCCACTTT. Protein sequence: CASSWEGYNSPLHF.

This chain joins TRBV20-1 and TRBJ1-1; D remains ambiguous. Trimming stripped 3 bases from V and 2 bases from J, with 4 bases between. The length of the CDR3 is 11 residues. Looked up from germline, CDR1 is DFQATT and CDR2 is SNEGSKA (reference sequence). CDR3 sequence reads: CSARDNTEAFF. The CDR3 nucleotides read TGCAGTGCTAGGGATAACACTGAAGCTTTCTTT.

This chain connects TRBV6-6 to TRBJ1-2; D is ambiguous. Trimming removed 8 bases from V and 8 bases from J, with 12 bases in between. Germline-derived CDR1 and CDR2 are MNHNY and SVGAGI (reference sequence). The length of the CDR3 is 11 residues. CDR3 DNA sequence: TGTGCCAGCTTCTCCCCCCAAGGCTACACCTTC. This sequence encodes CASFSPQGYTF.

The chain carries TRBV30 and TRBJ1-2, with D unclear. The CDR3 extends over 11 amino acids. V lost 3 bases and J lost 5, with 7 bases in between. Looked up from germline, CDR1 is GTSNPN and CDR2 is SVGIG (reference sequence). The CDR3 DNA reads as TGTGCCTGGAGCCTGGGTTATGGCTACACCTTC. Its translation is CAWSLGYGYTF.

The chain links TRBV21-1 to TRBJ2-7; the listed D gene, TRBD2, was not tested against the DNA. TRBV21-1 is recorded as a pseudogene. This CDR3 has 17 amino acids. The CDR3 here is CASSPQGEGHRPYEQYF. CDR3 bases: TGTGCCAGCAGCCCCCAAGGCGAGGGCCACCGCCCCTACGAGCAGTACTTC.

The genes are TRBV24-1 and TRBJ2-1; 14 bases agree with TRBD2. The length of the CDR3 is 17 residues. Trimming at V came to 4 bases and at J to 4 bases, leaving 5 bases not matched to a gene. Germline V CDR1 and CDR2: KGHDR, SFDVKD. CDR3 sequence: CATSDPGLAGEYNEQFF. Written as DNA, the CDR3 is TGTGCCACCAGTGACCCGGGACTAGCGGGGGAATACAATGAGCAGTTCTTC.

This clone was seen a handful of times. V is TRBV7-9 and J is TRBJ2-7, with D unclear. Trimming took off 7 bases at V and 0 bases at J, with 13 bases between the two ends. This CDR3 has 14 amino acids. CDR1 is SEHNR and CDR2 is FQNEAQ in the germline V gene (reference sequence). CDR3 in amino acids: CASMRMASSYEQYF. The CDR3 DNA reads TGTGCCAGCATGCGGATGGCATCCTCCTACGAGCAGTACTTC.

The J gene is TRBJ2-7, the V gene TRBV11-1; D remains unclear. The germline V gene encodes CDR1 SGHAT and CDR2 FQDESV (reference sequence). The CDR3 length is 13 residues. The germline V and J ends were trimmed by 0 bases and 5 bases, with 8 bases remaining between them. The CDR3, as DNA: TGTGCCAGCAGCTTAGCTTCACGGAACGAGCAGTACTTC. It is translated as CASSLASRNEQYF.

DNA for the CDR3: TGCGCCAGCAGCCAGCGGACTAGCGGGGGGGCCGCCTTGGGCGAGCAGTTCTTC. Its translation: CASSQRTSGGAALGEQFF. The V and J genes are TRBV4-3 and TRBJ2-1; 15 bases map to TRBD2. V was clipped by 3 bases and J by 10 bases; unmatched bases: 13. CDR3 size: 18 residues. CDR1 LGHNA and CDR2 YSLEER come from the germline V gene.

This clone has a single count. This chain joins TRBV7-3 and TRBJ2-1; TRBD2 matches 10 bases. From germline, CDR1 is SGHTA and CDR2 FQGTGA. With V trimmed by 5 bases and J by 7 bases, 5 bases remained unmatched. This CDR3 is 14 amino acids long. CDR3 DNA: TGTGCCAGCAGCCCGGGACTAGCGATTAATGAGCAGTTCTTC. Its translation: CASSPGLAINEQFF.

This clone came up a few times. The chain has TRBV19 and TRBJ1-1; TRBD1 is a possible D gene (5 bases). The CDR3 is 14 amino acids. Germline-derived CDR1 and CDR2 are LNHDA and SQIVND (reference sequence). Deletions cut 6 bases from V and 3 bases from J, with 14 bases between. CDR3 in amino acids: CASRLLDSYTEAFF. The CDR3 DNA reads TGTGCCAGTAGGCTGCTTGACAGTTACACTGAAGCTTTCTTT.

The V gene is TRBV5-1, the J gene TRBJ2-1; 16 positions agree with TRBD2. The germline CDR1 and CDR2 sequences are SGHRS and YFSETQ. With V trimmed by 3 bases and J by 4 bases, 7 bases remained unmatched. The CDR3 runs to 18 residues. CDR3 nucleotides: TGCGCCAGCAGCTCTGGGACTAGCGGGGGGGCAATTTACAATGAGCAGTTCTTC. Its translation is CASSSGTSGGAIYNEQFF.

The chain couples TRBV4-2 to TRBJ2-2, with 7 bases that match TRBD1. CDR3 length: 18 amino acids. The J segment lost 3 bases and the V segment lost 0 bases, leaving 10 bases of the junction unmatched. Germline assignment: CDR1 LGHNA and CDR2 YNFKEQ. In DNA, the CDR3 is TGTGCCAGCAGCCAAGAAAGGGGGCTAGATGAGTACACCGGGGAGCTGTTTTTT. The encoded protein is CASSQERGLDEYTGELFF.